This note documents a single T cell receptor beta chain sequence. Its target is not known. The same CDR3 can be traced to other DNA sequences in this sample. The data were obtained in a study of shared clonotypes between healthy human individuals. The protocol was immunoSEQ multiplex PCR, while the TCRdb copy is restricted to in-frame clones and leaves out a portion. The sample includes approximately 1.4 million clones, nearly 99% of them seen just once. The V and J ends lost 5 bases and 1 base respectively, with 0 bases between them. The CDR3 consists of 11 residues. In germline, CDR1 is MNHNS, CDR2 SASEGT. Study results and caveats: There were few donors, and this limited the genetic and exposure-history diversity represented. Generation of non-shared clonotypes was less probable than generation of clonotypes shared by all four donors.

All donors were healthy HIV-negative adults lacking recent acute infections or vaccinations. Investigators divided CD4+ cells into CD45RA+ naive and CD45RA-negative memory subsets. Specimen: naive CD4+ T cells sorted from blood. Indicated subset: CD45RA+ positively selected. The gene calls are TRBV6-1 and TRBJ1-5; D not resolved. The source is a man younger than 45 in good health. The CDR3 loop reads CASSSNQPQHF. Written as DNA, the CDR3 is TGTGCCAGCAGTAGCAATCAGCCCCAGCATTTT.